This entry describes one TCR beta chain. CDR1 MNHEY and CDR2 SMNVEV come from the germline V gene (reference sequence). The CDR3 has 14 residues. The V end was cut by 3 bases, the J end by 1 base, with 7 bases between. This entry comes from a study of blood T cell repertoires in COVID-19. Study details: The samples span acute and convalescent COVID-19 from the United States, Italy and Spain. Sources were T cells, B-cell-depleted T cells, or PBMCs; the material itself was cDNA or gDNA.

Per the study methods: The assay estimated nucleated cells by amplifying reference gene primers. Generated by immunoSEQ multiplex PCR, the TCRdb table keeps only in-frame clones and is missing some. The V and J calls and the clone size are those of that table, but D and trimming were determined from the DNA. Altogether around 91,000 clones are present, 75% to 90% being singletons, with the ten largest covering around 38%. The chain uses TRBV27 and TRBJ1-5, with D possibly matching TRBD1 (6 bases). The sample was peripheral blood. This receptor was identified in a man older than 75 with acute or convalescent COVID-19. The CDR3 DNA follows: TGTGCCAGCAGTTTCAGGGGCAGCAATCAGCCCCAGCATTTT. Translation gives CASSFRGSNQPQHF.